The clone carrying this T cell receptor beta chain was seen more than once but under ten times. CD45RO/CCR7/CD25/CD127/CD95/CD27 separated CD4+ naive, central memory, regulatory and stem cell-like memory cells by sorting. This specimen comes from a study of beta chain features in type 1 diabetes. This CDR3 comprises 14 residues. J gave up 4 bases and V 4 bases, and 4 bases lay outside the gene matches. The germline gives CDR1 GTSNPN, CDR2 SVGIG (reference sequence). As every portion of the isolated RNA was reverse transcribed, the sequencing read expressed TCRB transcripts. The assay was immunoSEQ multiplex PCR, and TCRdb's table has in-frame clones only and misses some. The table has 310,000 or so clones, about 11% seen once.

Sequencing was performed on naive CD4+ T cells from blood. The chain carries TRBV30 and TRBJ2-1; 10 bases are a match to TRBD2. The sequence derives from a woman aged 30 to 39 in good health. The DNA for the CDR3 is TGTGCCTGGACTAGCGGGAGAGGATACAATGAGCAGTTCTTC. Protein sequence: CAWTSGRGYNEQFF.